This TCR beta chain comes out of a study of early T cells in non-severe SARS-CoV-2 infection. Turning to the study itself: Chains stayed unpaired after sequencing of bulk RNA from unsorted whole blood.

This clonotype was seen ten or more times. Individual cDNA molecules received unique molecular identifiers. Each CDR3 protein is one row after TCRdb ran MiXCR on the 5' RACE reads. The sample comprises tens of thousands of distinct CDR3 sequences, under 4.5% of which are singletons, and around 2.8% rests with the top ten. CDR1 and CDR2 from the germline V gene are LNHNV and YYDKDF (reference sequence). The CDR3 contains 13 residues. V was cut by 3 bases and J by 5 bases, with 8 bases left in between. This clonotype originated in an adult who was a healthcare worker with PCR-confirmed SARS-CoV-2 infection or an uninfected control (not recorded which). The chain joins TRBV15 to TRBJ2-1, with D possibly being TRBD1 (5 bases). Sequencing was done on a sample of whole blood. CDR3 bases: TGTGCCACCAGCAGGGACACACACAATGAGCAGTTCTTC. It encodes CATSRDTHNEQFF.